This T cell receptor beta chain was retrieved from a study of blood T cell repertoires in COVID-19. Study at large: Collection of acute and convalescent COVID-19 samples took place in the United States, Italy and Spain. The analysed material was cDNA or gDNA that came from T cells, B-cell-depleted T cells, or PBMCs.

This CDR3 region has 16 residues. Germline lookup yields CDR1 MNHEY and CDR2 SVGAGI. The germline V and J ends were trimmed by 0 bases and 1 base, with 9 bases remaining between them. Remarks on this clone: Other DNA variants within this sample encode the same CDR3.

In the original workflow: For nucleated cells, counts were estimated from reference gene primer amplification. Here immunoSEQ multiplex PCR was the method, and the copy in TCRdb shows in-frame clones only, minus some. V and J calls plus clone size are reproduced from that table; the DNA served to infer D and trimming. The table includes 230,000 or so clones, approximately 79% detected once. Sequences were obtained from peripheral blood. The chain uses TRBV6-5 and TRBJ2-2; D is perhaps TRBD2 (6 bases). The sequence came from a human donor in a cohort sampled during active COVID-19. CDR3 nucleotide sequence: TGTGCCAGCAGTTACTCGAGGCGGGGGAACACCGGGGAGCTGTTTTTT. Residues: CASSYSRRGNTGELFF.